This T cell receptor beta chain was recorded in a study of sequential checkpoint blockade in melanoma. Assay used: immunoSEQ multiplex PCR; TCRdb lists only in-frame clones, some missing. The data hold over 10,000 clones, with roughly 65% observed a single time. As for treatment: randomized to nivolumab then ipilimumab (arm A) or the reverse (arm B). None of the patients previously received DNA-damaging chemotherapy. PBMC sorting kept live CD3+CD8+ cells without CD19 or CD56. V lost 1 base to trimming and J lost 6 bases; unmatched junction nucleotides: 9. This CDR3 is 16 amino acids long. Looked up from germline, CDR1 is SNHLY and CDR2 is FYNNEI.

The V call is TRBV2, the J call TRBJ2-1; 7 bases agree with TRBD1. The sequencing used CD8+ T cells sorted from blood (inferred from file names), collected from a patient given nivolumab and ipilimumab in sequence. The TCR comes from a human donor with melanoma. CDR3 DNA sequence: TGTGCCAGCAGTGAAGAAGGGGGCGCACGCCTCAATGAGCAGTTCTTC. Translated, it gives CASSEEGGARLNEQFF.